This TCR beta chain was identified in a study of cytomegalovirus exposure and HLA in healthy donors (dated by TCRdb to about 2017). With regard to the full study: In an earlier analysis of about 560 of the donors, approximately 260 Gb of sequence data and 100 million or so unique TCR beta sequences from 180 million or so T cells were reported. An early release that covered roughly 600 HLA-typed donors contained 300 to 350 gigabases of sequencing data and around 85 million unique TCR sequences. Of the roughly 410 genotyped donors, 70% to 90% were placed in the genetic ancestry cluster associated with self-reported Caucasian donors. The aim of the study was to test whether cataloging public T cell receptors could identify signatures of past pathogen exposure. The study profiled the T cell repertoires of 500 to 800 subjects by immunosequencing and related them to cytomegalovirus serostatus. In addition to the first cohort of approximately 650 subjects, a separate validation cohort of approximately 130 different subjects was used. To predict cytomegalovirus infection status, the study brought together high-throughput TCR immunosequencing, statistical association of individual TCRs with disease status, and machine learning. A later analysis re-analyzed previously published TCR beta repertoires from 660 or so donors and added high-resolution HLA genotyping to study TCR occurrence patterns. Rather than drawing on any new phenotypic data, the later analysis identified candidate immune exposures from TCR beta sequences and the way those sequences occurred across donors. An earlier analysis of several hundred of the donors applied high-throughput TCR beta sequencing to assess whether each TCR beta V gene segment acted as functional or pseudogenic. Donor age, sex, ethnicity and CMV serostatus were compiled alongside the repertoire data. In a later genetic analysis, genome-wide SNP genotypes for about three fifths of the roughly 670 donors were used, and that subset was treated as a discovery cohort. All discovery cohort repertoires had been generated using a single sequencing platform. Class I and class II HLA loci were covered by the typing at four-digit resolution. Typing coverage varied by locus: about 620-640 donors for A, B, C, DRB1 and DQB1; approximately 500 for DQA1; more than 600 for DPA1; roughly 450 for DPB1. A handful of DR-DQ haplotypes were handled as single units for association and clustering because linkage in the cohort was strong. On average, roughly 240,000 unique TCR beta nucleotide sequences were sequenced per donor among about 400 genotyped donors of the cohort, with roughly 20% of those sequences being non-productive.

The receptor library was made with the immunoSEQ multiplex PCR assay. For the multiplex PCR, a mixture combining 60 forward primers for TCR Vbeta segments and 13 reverse primers for TCR Jbeta segments was used. The CDR3 region of rearranged TCR beta genes was amplified from genomic DNA with a multiplex PCR assay. Amplified TCR beta libraries were sequenced as 87-base-pair reads on the Illumina HiSeq System. In the original analysis: In a later analysis, tens of millions of unique TCR beta chains were counted across the 500 to 850 repertoires, and approximately 9.9 million of these chains were shared by at least two donors. To remove PCR and sequencing errors, raw reads were error-corrected and collapsed into unique sequences using a nearest-neighbor algorithm that merged closely related sequences. Alignment of CDR3 sequences to IMGT reference sequences was used to assign V, D and J gene segments. For a sequence to be retained, at least a six-nucleotide match to both a V gene segment and a J gene segment was required. A rearrangement was called productive if the CDR3 had no stop codons and remained in frame with V and J, and every other rearrangement was called non-productive. CDR3 was defined according to IMGT convention as the region running from the second conserved V-encoded cysteine to the conserved J-encoded phenylalanine. Sequences without an unambiguous match to a single V gene segment were excluded from the earlier analysis of a few hundred of the donors. An earlier analysis of several hundred of the donors called V segments functional above 56.7% productive rearrangements and segregating when the between-donor standard deviation exceeded 5%. A statistical classification framework was built to diagnose cytomegalovirus status from the catalog of TCR beta chain sequences. A later analysis assigned V and J genes by comparing TCR nucleotide sequences with IMGT/GENE-DB human TR gene sequences. A later analysis assigned CDR3 sequences and most-parsimonious VDJ recombination scenarios with the TCRdist pipeline. In a later analysis, each TCR beta chain was defined by its CDR3 amino acid sequence together with its V-gene family, and reads lacking a unique V-gene family were excluded. A later analysis removed over 500 highly shared, low-generation-probability nucleotide sequences to deal with suspected cross-contamination and a sequencing artifact. In a later analysis, a clonal expansion index for each public chain was calculated from normalized within-repertoire ranks of inferred template counts. Generation probabilities in a later analysis came from a VDJ recombination model fitted to out-of-frame rearrangements, and those results were checked against IGoR. In a later analysis, hypergeometric tests were used to score TCR-TCR, TCR-HLA and TCR-CMV co-occurrence, with a repertoire-size bias correction applied to TCR pairs. In a later analysis, false discovery rates were estimated by permuting HLA or CMV assignments 20 times. In a later analysis, co-occurring TCRs were grouped using DBSCAN, and TCRdist sequence similarity was added for clustering within HLA-allele-positive subsets. For co-occurrence clustering, repertoires with fewer than 30,000 or more than 120,000 public chains were excluded, along with 4 to 6 repertoires with anomalous nucleotide sharing. The table comes from immuneACCESS by way of TCRdb, which keeps in-frame sequences with V and J called. Part of the clones is missing from these tables; in studies checked, under half for an unresolved V gene and the rest for unknown reasons. The V and J calls and clone size come from that table; D and trimming were worked out from the DNA. The table for this sample lists approximately 170,000 clones; about 85% of them were counted only once. The top ten clonotypes cover around 2.6% of the sample.

The CDR3, from cysteine to phenylalanine, totals 11 residues. Solely the CDR3 DNA is kept, with 33 bases framed from the first base. The V end loses 3 bases and the J end loses 7 bases, and a stretch of 7 bases separates them. CDR1 and CDR2 are read off the germline V gene as SGHVS and FQNEAQ. What the study reported, not specific to this receptor: Because HLA typing was unavailable for some donors at each locus, only the typed subset was used in association tests. The only immune exposure information available for the cohort was CMV serostatus. Cytomegalovirus status was reported to be diagnosed by the classifier with high specificity and sensitivity in both the original and validation cohorts. Several of the top co-occurrence clusters appeared to be linked to parvovirus B19, influenza, CMV and Epstein-Barr virus, according to a later analysis. Because counts were too low, seventeen rarely observed V segments, including chromosome 9 orphons, were left out of the earlier analysis of 587 of the donors. According to a later analysis, TCR association rates differed among HLA loci, with DRB1 alleles showing the most associated TCRs and HLA-C alleles showing the fewest. Three of the identified cytomegalovirus-associated TCR beta chains were confirmed in vitro to be specific for cytomegalovirus antigens. In this cohort, only TCR beta chains were sequenced, and detectable features were limited by the absence of alpha or paired-chain data. In a later genetic analysis, fewer N-insertions in productive TCRs were reported among donors in an Asian-associated ancestry cluster than the roughly 670-donor mean. According to a later analysis, most CMV-associated TCR beta chains appeared to be HLA-restricted, and the HLA associations seemed to be driven largely by CMV exposure. Most TCR sequences were seen in very few donors, while some public TCRs were found in many individuals. In an earlier analysis of some 640 of the donors, most TCR beta V segments were observed in productive rearrangements about 90% or about 30% of the time, broadly matching IMGT annotations. When HLA alleles, especially DR and DQ, strongly co-occurred, TCR associations were difficult to assign to individual alleles. In a later genetic analysis, a missense DCLRE1C variant was associated with V-gene and J-gene trimming of TCR beta chains, and the association was replicated in an independent cohort. The study listed approximately 150 TCR beta chains as associated with cytomegalovirus. The authors suggested that the approach could potentially be extended to other disease states and immunological phenotypes. Compared with equally common non-associated chains, HLA-associated TCR beta chains in a later analysis were more clonally expanded and had lower generation probabilities. A cluster of highly shared sequence variants was judged likely to represent a technical artifact of the sequencing pipeline. Some IMGT-functional V segments, including TRBV6-2 and TRBV6-3, could not be told apart with the 87-base-pair reads, so those segments were excluded. A further reported finding was that TCR beta sequences accurately predicted the HLA-A and HLA-B alleles for most subjects in the first cohort. Presence/absence analyses assumed roughly uniform sequencing depth across donors, an assumption that may not hold. Correlated functional status among segregating V segments might be attributable to linkage disequilibrium, but an unknown experimental factor could not be ruled out. A later analysis associated 16,951 TCR beta sequences with specific HLA alleles at a false discovery rate of 0.05.

In total, around 600 healthy bone marrow donors made up the cohort. All cohort members were sampled while nominally healthy, although unrecorded immune exposures were likely present. The donor was CMV seropositive and was included in the group of 250 to 300 seropositive cohort members. Every donor gave a peripheral blood sample, and the peripheral blood mononuclear cells from that sample were used for TCR beta sequencing. The Qiagen DNeasy Blood Extraction Kit was used to extract genomic DNA from the blood cell samples. This clone was recorded a few times. The target of this receptor is not known. Base qualities were left out, and no much larger clone turns up one base away.

The rearrangement combines TRBV7-8 with TRBJ2-7; the D gene is not confidently resolved. Sequencing was performed on PBMCs. This receptor was obtained from a young man in good health and CMV-seropositive. The encoded CDR3 is CASSLVEEQYF. In nucleotide form, the sequence is TGTGCCAGCAGCTTGGTAGAAGAGCAGTACTTC.